This entry lists 20 T cell receptor beta chains sequenced from one sample in a study of a mutant IDH1 vaccine in newly diagnosed glioma. Time point: baseline, week 1 (first vaccination visit). The treatment here: pre-vaccination baseline after standard-of-care therapy. Sequenced by immunoSEQ multiplex PCR; TCRdb stores in-frame clones only, minus some. In the table there are 55,000 to 70,000 clones, approximately 85% of which are singletons. Sequences were derived from PBMCs, sampled from a glioma patient treated with radiotherapy, temozolomide or both. The receptors were gathered from a man aged 50 to 59 with glioma.

CDR3 sequence reads: CASSLARGGEQFF. In DNA, the CDR3 is TGTGCCAGCAGCTTAGCGCGGGGCGGGGAGCAGTTCTTC. The chain is built from TRBV7-2 and TRBJ2-1; tentative D call: TRBD2 (6 bases). The CDR3 has 13 residues. V was shortened by 0 bases and J by 10 bases, with 10 bases between the two germline ends. Germline CDR1 and CDR2: SGHTA and FQGNSA.

In DNA form, the CDR3 reads TGTGCCAGCAGTCCCCCCGGGGGCGGCAATCAGCCCCAGCATTTT. The encoded protein is CASSPPGGGNQPQHF. The V and J genes are TRBV28 and TRBJ1-5; a weak D match, TRBD1 (6 bases). Looked up from germline, CDR1 is MDHEN and CDR2 is SYDVKM. The germline V and J ends were trimmed by 5 bases and 2 bases, with 13 bases remaining between them. This CDR3 has 15 residues. The complete variable domain, with remaining parts taken from reference TRBV28 and TRBJ1-5, reads DVKVTQSSRYLVKRTGEKVFLECVQDMDHENMFWYRQDPGLGLRLIYFSYDVKMKEKGDIPEGYSVSREKKERFSLILESASTNQTSMYLCASSPPGGGNQPQHFGDGTRLSIL.

The chain carries TRBV19 and TRBJ2-5, with D perhaps being TRBD1 or TRBD2 (6 bases each). CDR1 is LNHDA, CDR2 SQIVND, per germline (reference sequence). The ends were cut back, 5 bases at V and 4 bases at J, with 11 bases in the middle. The CDR3 runs 13 residues. In nucleotides, the CDR3 is TGTGCCAGTAGTGACGGGGGCCGAGAGACCCAGTACTTC. Amino acids: CASSDGGRETQYF.

This clone was counted a few times. The chain employs TRBV27 and TRBJ2-1, with 8 bases fitting TRBD2. The length of the CDR3 is 12 residues. Germline V gives CDR1 MNHEY, CDR2 SMNVEV (reference sequence). J was trimmed by 10 bases and V by 8 bases; bases with no gene match: 7. The CDR3 is CASGPGGREQFF. The CDR3 DNA reads as TGTGCCAGCGGCCCGGGGGGGAGGGAGCAGTTCTTC.

This sequence joins TRBV7-2 and TRBJ1-5, with TRBD1 as a possible D gene (5 bases). Germline-derived CDR1 and CDR2 are SGHTA and FQGNSA. This CDR3 has 15 residues. Trimming pared 1 base from V and 3 bases from J, leaving 10 bases between. CDR3 region: CASSLDRRNNQPQHF. CDR3 bases: TGTGCCAGCAGCTTAGACAGGCGTAACAATCAGCCCCAGCATTTT.

The gene calls are TRBV5-1 and TRBJ2-3; the match to TRBD2 covers 8 bases. Germline values: CDR1 SGHRS, CDR2 YFSETQ. The J segment lost 1 base and the V segment lost 2 bases, leaving 3 bases of the junction unmatched. This CDR3 region has 15 residues. Here the CDR3 DNA reads TGCGCCAGCAGCTTCGGGGGGGCCGGCACAGATACGCAGTATTTT. Amino acid sequence: CASSFGGAGTDTQYF.

This clone was observed a few times. The chain links TRBV9 to TRBJ1-1; unclear D gene. The CDR3 consists of 13 residues. With 3 bases removed from V and 1 base from J, the gap between germline ends came to 7 bases. Germline V gives CDR1 SGDLS, CDR2 YYNGEE. The CDR3 nucleotides read TGTGCCAGCAGCGAGCGGCCGAACACTGAAGCTTTCTTT. Protein product: CASSERPNTEAFF.

The CDR3, as DNA: TGTGCCAGCAGTGAAAGAGGCCCCAACTACGCAGAGCAGTTCTTC. This codes for CASSERGPNYAEQFF. The rearrangement joins TRBV6-1 to TRBJ2-1; no clear D. This CDR3 spans 15 amino acids. With 2 bases removed from V and 10 bases from J, the gap between germline ends came to 18 bases. Germline V CDR1 and CDR2: MNHNS, SASEGT.

The rearrangement uses TRBV5-1 and TRBJ2-2; D might be TRBD1 or TRBD2, each matching 5 bases. The length of the CDR3 is 15 residues. The V gene lost 0 bases and the J gene lost 6 bases, with 12 bases spanning the gap. The germline CDR1 and CDR2 sequences are SGHRS and YFSETQ. CDR3 DNA sequence: TGCGCCAGCAGCTTGGGGCGAACGGGGCCCGGGGAGCTGTTTTTT. Translated: CASSLGRTGPGELFF.

The sample holds one count of this clone. The chain combines TRBV7-8 with TRBJ1-5; 7 nucleotides line up with TRBD1. Trimming took 4 bases from V and 2 from J; bases not matched to a gene: 8. The CDR3 runs to 16 residues. Germline CDR1 and CDR2: SGHVS and FQNEAQ. The CDR3 is CASSSTGFGGNQPQHF. The CDR3 nucleotides are TGTGCCAGCAGCTCGACAGGGTTTGGGGGCAATCAGCCCCAGCATTTT.

The V gene is TRBV30, the J gene TRBJ1-4; D gene unclear. Trimming left V 0 bases short and J 4 bases short, with 6 bases between. The germline V gene encodes CDR1 GTSNPN and CDR2 SVGIG (reference sequence). The CDR3 length is 13 residues. The CDR3 region has the DNA TGTGCCTGGAGTGTACTGAGTAATGAAAAACTGTTTTTT. Translating gives CAWSVLSNEKLFF.

This sequence joins TRBV2 and TRBJ2-3; D is undetermined. This CDR3 is built from 12 residues. Germline V gene data show CDR1 as SNHLY and CDR2 as FYNNEI. V lost 7 bases and J lost 1, with 6 bases in between. The CDR3 is CASTERTDTQYF. DNA for the CDR3: TGTGCCAGCACTGAGCGCACAGATACGCAGTATTTT. Combining the CDR3 with reference TRBV2 and TRBJ2-3 gives the whole variable domain EPEVTQTPSHQVTQMGQEVILRCVPISNHLYFYWYRQILGQKVEFLVSFYNNEISEKSEIFDDQFSVERPDGSNFTLKIRSTKLEDSAMYFCASTERTDTQYFGPGTRLTVL.

The chain couples TRBV5-1 to TRBJ1-5; D unclear. The CDR3 is 13 amino acids. CDR1 is SGHRS, CDR2 YFSETQ, per germline. The V end was cut by 2 bases, the J end by 7 bases, with 10 bases between. The CDR3 sequence is CASSFQGSQPQHF. CDR3 in DNA: TGCGCCAGCAGCTTTCAAGGATCCCAGCCCCAGCATTTT. The variable domain in full, with the rest retrieved from reference TRBV5-1 and TRBJ1-5, is KAGVTQTPRYLIKTRGQQVTLSCSPISGHRSVSWYQQTPGQGLQFLFEYFSETQRNKGNFPGRFSGRQFSNSRSEMNVSTLELGDSALYLCASSFQGSQPQHFGDGTRLSIL.

The V call is TRBV5-4, the J call TRBJ2-2; 10 bases map to TRBD2. Looked up from germline, CDR1 is SGHNT and CDR2 is YYREEE (reference sequence). The trim removed 3 bases at V and 1 base at J, leaving 6 bases unmatched. The CDR3 covers 17 residues. CDR3 sequence (DNA): TGTGCCAGCAGCTCTGCACCTAGCGGGGGGAACACCGGGGAGCTGTTTTTT. Its protein is CASSSAPSGGNTGELFF.

The chain combines TRBV15 with TRBJ1-4; D is uncertain. V lost 1 base and J 4 bases, leaving 7 bases between the germline ends. Germline V gene sequence: CDR1 LNHNV, CDR2 YYDKDF (reference sequence). This CDR3 spans 14 amino acids. CDR3 protein: CATSRGPINEKLFF. As DNA, the CDR3 is TGTGCCACCAGCAGAGGTCCGATTAATGAAAAACTGTTTTTT.

This clone was counted a few times. The V and J genes are TRBV4-3 and TRBJ1-1; 8 nucleotides agree with TRBD1. CDR3 length: 16 residues. The V gene end was trimmed by 1 base and the J gene end by 3 bases; junction bases not matched to a gene: 7. CDR1 and CDR2 from the germline V gene are LGHNA and YSLEER. CDR3 nucleotide sequence: TGCGCCAGCAGCCAAGGTGCCGGGACAGGCGACACTGAAGCTTTCTTT. This gives the protein CASSQGAGTGDTEAFF.

V is TRBV7-9 and J is TRBJ2-7, with D hard to call. This CDR3 has 14 amino acids. V was trimmed by 1 base and J by 0 bases, leaving 7 bases between them. Germline-derived CDR1 and CDR2 are SEHNR and FQNEAQ (reference sequence). CDR3 sequence: CASSLGSSSYEQYF. The CDR3 bases are TGTGCCAGCAGCTTAGGCTCTAGCTCCTACGAGCAGTACTTC.

V gene TRBV9 combines with J gene TRBJ1-1; tentatively, D is TRBD1 (6 bases). Trimming took 3 bases from V and 0 from J, leaving 12 bases between them. This CDR3 comprises 15 residues. CDR1 is SGDLS and CDR2 is YYNGEE in the germline V gene. CDR3 region: CASSAPTGLNTEAFF. The DNA for the CDR3 is TGTGCCAGCAGCGCACCCACAGGGCTGAACACTGAAGCTTTCTTT.

This chain joins TRBV20-1 and TRBJ1-1; 9 bases fit TRBD1. This CDR3 contains 11 residues. J gave up 7 bases and V 5 bases, and 2 bases lay outside the gene matches. The germline gives CDR1 DFQATT, CDR2 SNEGSKA (reference sequence). The CDR3 DNA follows: TGCAGTGCTGGACAGGGGAGTGAAGCTTTCTTT. Translation: CSAGQGSEAFF.

The gene calls are TRBV5-6 and TRBJ1-5; 10 nucleotides align to TRBD1. Germline CDR1 is SGHDT and CDR2 is YYEEEE. Germline trimming cut 4 bases from V and 0 bases from J; bases unmatched to any gene: 10. The length of the CDR3 is 18 residues. The CDR3: CASSRRRDRGNSNQPQHF. The CDR3 coding sequence is TGTGCCAGCAGCCGACGCCGGGACAGGGGAAATAGCAATCAGCCCCAGCATTTT.